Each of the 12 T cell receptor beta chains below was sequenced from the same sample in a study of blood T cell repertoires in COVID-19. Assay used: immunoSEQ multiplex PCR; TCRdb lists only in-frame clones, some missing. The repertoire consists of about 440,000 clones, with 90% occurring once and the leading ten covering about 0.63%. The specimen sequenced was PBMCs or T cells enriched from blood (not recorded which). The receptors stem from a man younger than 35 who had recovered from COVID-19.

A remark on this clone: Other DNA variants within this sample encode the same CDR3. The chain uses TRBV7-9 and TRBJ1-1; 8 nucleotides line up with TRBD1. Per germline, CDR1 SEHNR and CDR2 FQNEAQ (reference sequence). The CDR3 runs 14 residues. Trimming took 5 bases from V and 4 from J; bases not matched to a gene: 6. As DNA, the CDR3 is TGTGCCAGCAGCCCGAACAGGGGGGGCACTGAAGCTTTCTTT. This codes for CASSPNRGGTEAFF.

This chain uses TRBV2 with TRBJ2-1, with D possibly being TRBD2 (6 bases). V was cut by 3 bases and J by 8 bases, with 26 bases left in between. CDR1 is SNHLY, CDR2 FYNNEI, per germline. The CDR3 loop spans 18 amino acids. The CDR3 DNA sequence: TGTGCCAGCAGTGAGGGGGGAATAGGGACGAGTACCCGTTATGAGCAGTTCTTC. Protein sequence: CASSEGGIGTSTRYEQFF. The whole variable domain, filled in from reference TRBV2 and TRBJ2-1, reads EPEVTQTPSHQVTQMGQEVILRCVPISNHLYFYWYRQILGQKVEFLVSFYNNEISEKSEIFDDQFSVERPDGSNFTLKIRSTKLEDSAMYFCASSEGGIGTSTRYEQFFGPGTRLTVL.

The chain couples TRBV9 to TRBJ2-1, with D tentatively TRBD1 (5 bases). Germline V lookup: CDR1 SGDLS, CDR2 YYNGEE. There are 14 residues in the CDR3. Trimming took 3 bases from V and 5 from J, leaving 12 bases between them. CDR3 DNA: TGTGCCAGCAGCGCGGCAGGGTCCCACAATGAGCAGTTCTTC. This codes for CASSAAGSHNEQFF.

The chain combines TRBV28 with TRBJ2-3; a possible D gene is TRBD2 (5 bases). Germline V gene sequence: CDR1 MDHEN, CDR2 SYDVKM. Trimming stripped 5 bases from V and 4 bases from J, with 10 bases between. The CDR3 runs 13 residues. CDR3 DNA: TGTGCCAGCAGTCGTAGCGCTCCAGATACGCAGTATTTT. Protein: CASSRSAPDTQYF.

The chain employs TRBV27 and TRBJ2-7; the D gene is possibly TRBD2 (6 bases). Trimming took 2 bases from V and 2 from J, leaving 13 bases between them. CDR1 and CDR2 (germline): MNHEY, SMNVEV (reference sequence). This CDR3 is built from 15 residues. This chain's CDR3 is CASSLTASAAYEQYF. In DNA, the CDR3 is TGTGCCAGCAGTTTAACCGCTAGCGCCGCCTACGAGCAGTACTTC.

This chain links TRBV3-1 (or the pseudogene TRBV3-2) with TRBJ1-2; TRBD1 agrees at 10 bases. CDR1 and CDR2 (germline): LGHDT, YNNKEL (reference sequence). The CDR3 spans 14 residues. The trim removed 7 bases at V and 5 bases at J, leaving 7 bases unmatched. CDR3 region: CASTGQGVNYGYTF. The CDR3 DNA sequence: TGTGCCAGCACCGGACAGGGGGTTAATTATGGCTACACCTTC.

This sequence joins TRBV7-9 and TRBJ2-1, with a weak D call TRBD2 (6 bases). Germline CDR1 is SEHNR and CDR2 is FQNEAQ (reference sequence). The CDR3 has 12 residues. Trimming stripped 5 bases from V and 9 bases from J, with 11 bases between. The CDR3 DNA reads TGTGCCAGCAGCACCGAGACTAGTGAGCAGTTCTTC. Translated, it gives CASSTETSEQFF.

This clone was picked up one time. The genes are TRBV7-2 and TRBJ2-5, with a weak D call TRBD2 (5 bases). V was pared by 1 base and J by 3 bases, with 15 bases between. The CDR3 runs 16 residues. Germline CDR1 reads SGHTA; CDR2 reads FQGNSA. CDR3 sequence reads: CASSLGLRSGKETQYF. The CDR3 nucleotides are TGTGCCAGCAGCTTAGGTCTGAGGAGCGGAAAAGAGACCCAGTACTTC.

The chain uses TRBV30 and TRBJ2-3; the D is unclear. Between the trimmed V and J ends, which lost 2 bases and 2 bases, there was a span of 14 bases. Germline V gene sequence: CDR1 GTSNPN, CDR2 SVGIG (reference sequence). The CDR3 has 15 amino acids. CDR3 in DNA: TGTGCCTGGAGTTTGAGTTTACTTCCCACAGATACGCAGTATTTT. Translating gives CAWSLSLLPTDTQYF.

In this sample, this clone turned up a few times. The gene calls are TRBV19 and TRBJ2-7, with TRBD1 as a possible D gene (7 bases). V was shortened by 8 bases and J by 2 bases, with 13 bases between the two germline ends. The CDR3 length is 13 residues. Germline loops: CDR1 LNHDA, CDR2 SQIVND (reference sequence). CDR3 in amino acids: CASAAGQTYEQYF. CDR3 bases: TGTGCCAGTGCGGCGGGACAGACCTACGAGCAGTACTTC. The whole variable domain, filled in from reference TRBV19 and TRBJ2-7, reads DGGITQSPKYLFRKEGQNVTLSCEQNLNHDAMYWYRQDPGQGLRLIYYSQIVNDFQKGDIAEGYSVSREKKESFPLTVTSAQKNPTAFYLCASAAGQTYEQYFGPGTRLTVT.

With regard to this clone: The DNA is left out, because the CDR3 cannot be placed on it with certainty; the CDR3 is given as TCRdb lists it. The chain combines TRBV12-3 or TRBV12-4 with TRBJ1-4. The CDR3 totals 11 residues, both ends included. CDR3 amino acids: CASSTSRKLFF.

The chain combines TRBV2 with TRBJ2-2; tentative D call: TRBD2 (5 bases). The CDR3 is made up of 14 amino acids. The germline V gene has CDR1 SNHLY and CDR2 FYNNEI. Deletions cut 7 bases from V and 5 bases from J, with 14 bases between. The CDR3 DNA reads TGTGCCAGCAACGTCGAGGGAAGAACCGGGGAGCTGTTTTTT. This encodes CASNVEGRTGELFF.